What follows describes a single T cell receptor beta chain. Its cognate antigen is unknown. The data originate from a study of T cell responses to AZD1222 COVID-19 vaccine. Study-level points and caveats: Baseline serology detected seropositivity in only six or seven AZD1222 recipients.

Germline V gene lookup returns CDR1 MDHEN and CDR2 SYDVKM. This CDR3 has 12 residues. Unmatched junction bases numbered 0, after V lost 4 bases and J lost 8 bases. Generated by immunoSEQ multiplex PCR, the TCRdb table keeps only in-frame clones and is missing some. The data show fewer than 150,000 clones, 75% to 90% seen once. The source material was peripheral blood, sampled 28 days after the second AZD1222 dose. The chain is built from TRBV28 and TRBJ1-4; 8 bases match TRBD1. This clonotype originated in an adult who received the AZD1222 COVID-19 vaccine. The CDR3 DNA is TGTGCCAGCAGTTGGACAGGGGAAAAACTGTTTTTT. Amino acid sequence: CASSWTGEKLFF.